This T cell receptor beta chain appears in the sequencing data of a study of beta chain features in type 1 diabetes. This clone was observed a handful of times. The junction differs from germline at one of its ends, possibly a read error. CDR3 length: 15 residues. The germline V gene has CDR1 KGHSH and CDR2 LQKENI. Of the isolated RNA, all was reverse transcribed, and so the sequenced material was expressed TCRB transcripts. TCRdb keeps only in-frame clones here, not all; method: immunoSEQ multiplex PCR. The sample lists about 410,000 clones, about 15% occurring once. Source material: naive CD4+ T cells from blood. The rearrangement joins TRBV18 to TRBJ2-7; possibly TRBD2 for D (6 bases). The sequence derives from a man younger than 45 in good health. The CDR3 DNA reads TGTGCCAGCGCACCCCGGGGGATACTAGGCTACGAGCAGTACTTC. Translation: CASAPRGILGYEQYF. Full variable domain (rest looked up from reference TRBV18 and TRBJ2-7): NAGVMQNPRHLVRRRGQEARLRCSPMKGHSHVYWYRQLPEEGLKFMVYLQKENIIDESGMPKERFSAEFPKEGPSILRIQQVVRGDSAAYFCASAPRGILGYEQYFGPGTRLTVT.